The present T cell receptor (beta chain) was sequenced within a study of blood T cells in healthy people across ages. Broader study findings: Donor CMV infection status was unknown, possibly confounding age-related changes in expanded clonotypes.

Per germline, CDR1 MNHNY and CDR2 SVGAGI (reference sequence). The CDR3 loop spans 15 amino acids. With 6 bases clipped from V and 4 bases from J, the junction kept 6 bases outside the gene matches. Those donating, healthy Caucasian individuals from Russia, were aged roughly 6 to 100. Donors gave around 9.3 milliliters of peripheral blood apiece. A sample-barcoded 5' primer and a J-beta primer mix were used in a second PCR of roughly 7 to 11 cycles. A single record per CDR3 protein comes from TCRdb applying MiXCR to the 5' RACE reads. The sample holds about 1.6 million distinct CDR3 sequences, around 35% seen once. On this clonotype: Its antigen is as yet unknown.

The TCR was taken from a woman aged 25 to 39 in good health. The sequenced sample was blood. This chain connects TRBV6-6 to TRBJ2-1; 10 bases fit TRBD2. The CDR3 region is CASRLTSGNYNEQFF. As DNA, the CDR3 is TGTGCCAGCAGACTAACTAGCGGGAATTACAATGAGCAGTTCTTC.